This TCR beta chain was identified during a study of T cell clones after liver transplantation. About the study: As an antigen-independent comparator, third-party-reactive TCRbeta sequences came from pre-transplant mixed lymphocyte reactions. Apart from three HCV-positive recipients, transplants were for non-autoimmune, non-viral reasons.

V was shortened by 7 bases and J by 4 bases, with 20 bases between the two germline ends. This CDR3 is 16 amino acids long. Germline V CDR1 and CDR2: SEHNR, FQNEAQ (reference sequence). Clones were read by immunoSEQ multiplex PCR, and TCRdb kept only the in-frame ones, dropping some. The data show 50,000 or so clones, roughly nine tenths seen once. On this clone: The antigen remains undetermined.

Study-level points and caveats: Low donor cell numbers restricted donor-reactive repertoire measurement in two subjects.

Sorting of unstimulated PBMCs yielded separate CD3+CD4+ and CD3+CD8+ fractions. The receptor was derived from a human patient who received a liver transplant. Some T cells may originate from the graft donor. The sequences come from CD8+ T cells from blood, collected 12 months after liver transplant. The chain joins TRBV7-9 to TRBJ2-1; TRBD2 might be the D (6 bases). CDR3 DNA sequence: TGTGCCAGCACCTCGCCGGGGGACTCAACTTACAATGAGCAGTTCTTC. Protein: CASTSPGDSTYNEQFF.